This TCR beta chain was documented in a study of shared clonotypes between healthy human individuals. The repertoire was sequenced with immunoSEQ multiplex PCR; TCRdb's copy has only in-frame clones and lacks some. The profile shows 950,000 to 1,300,000 clones, about 75% of them singletons. Germline CDR1 reads SGHRS; CDR2 reads YFSETQ. Losses at the gene ends were 3 bases for V and 5 bases for J; bases not matched to a gene: 3. This CDR3 region has 14 residues. The origin of this receptor is a man younger than 35 in good health. The specimen sequenced was memory CD4+ T cells sorted from blood. Subset given: CD45RA-negative fraction. The chain is built from TRBV5-1 and TRBJ1-4; TRBD1 matches 8 bases. CDR3 amino acids: CASSSGQVNEKLFF. The CDR3 nucleotides are TGCGCCAGCAGCTCGGGACAGGTGAATGAAAAACTGTTTTTT.